These T cell receptor beta chains were read from a single sample in a study of blood T cell repertoires in COVID-19. TCRdb's copy holds only in-frame clones and misses some; the assay was immunoSEQ multiplex PCR. The sample carries approximately 240,000 clones, more than 75% recorded once. Sequencing was done on a sample of peripheral blood. These receptors originate from a man aged 50 to 59 who had recovered from COVID-19. Each CDR3 is given with its conserved first and last residue. D genes are given only for firm matches. Rows give clone size only sometimes, using once, few, many, or a class for an expanded clone.

cdr3_nt cdr3_aa v_call d_call clone_size j_call
TGTGCCACCAGCAGTGGACAGGGGGTGAGGAGCAATCAGCCCCAGCATTTT CATSSGQGVRSNQPQHF TRBV15 TRBD1 NA TRBJ1-5
TGTGCCAGCAGATTGACAGGGAGCACAGATACGCAGTATTTT CASRLTGSTDTQYF TRBV28 TRBD1 NA TRBJ2-3
TGTGCCTGGAGTACGGCTAACTATGGCTACACCTTC CAWSTANYGYTF TRBV30 NA NA TRBJ1-2
TGTGCCAGCAGTTTTGGGGGACTAGGGGGCGAGCAGTACTTC CASSFGGLGGEQYF TRBV27 TRBD2 NA TRBJ2-7
TGTGCCAGCAGCTTGGGAGGAAATGAGCAGTTCTTC CASSLGGNEQFF TRBV5-5 NA NA TRBJ2-1
TGCGCCAGCAGTACAGGGTGGCCCAACTATGGCTACACCTTC CASSTGWPNYGYTF TRBV10-2 NA NA TRBJ1-2
TGTGCCAGCAGTTACTCGTTTGGCGGGACCTACGAGCAGTACTTC CASSYSFGGTYEQYF TRBV6-2/TRBV6-3 NA few TRBJ2-7
TGTGCCAGCAGCCAGAATGGACTAGCGGGAAGCTACGAGCAGTACTTC CASSQNGLAGSYEQYF TRBV4-2 TRBD2 NA TRBJ2-7
TGTGCCAGCAGCTTGGCCGGTGCTCTTTTCAATCCGTACGAGCAGTACTTC CASSLAGALFNPYEQYF TRBV5-6 NA few TRBJ2-7
TGTGCCAGCAGCACTTACGCCAGGGGTGGCAAAAACATTCAGTACTTC CASSTYARGGKNIQYF TRBV11-2 NA NA TRBJ2-4
TGTGCCAGCCTGACAGGGGTGAACACTGAAGCTTTCTTT CASLTGVNTEAFF TRBV28 TRBD1 NA TRBJ1-1
TGTGCCATCAGTGATAATGGTCTAGCGGGAGGAGGTGAGCAGTTCTTC CAISDNGLAGGGEQFF TRBV10-3 TRBD2 NA TRBJ2-1
TGTGCCAGCAGTACAGGACACAGCAATCAGCCCCAGCATTTT CASSTGHSNQPQHF TRBV28 NA NA TRBJ1-5
TGTGCCAGCAGTTTAGGACTAGCGGGAGGGCACGATACGCAGTATTTT CASSLGLAGGHDTQYF TRBV11-3 TRBD2 NA TRBJ2-3
TGTGCCAGCAGCTCAACAGGGGTATCTAATGAAAAACTGTTTTTT CASSSTGVSNEKLFF TRBV7-2 TRBD1 NA TRBJ1-4
TGTGCCTGGAGTGACCCGGGACAGGGAAAGACTGAAGCTTTCTTT CAWSDPGQGKTEAFF TRBV30 TRBD1 NA TRBJ1-1
TGTGCCAGGGGACAGACGAACACTGAAGCTTTCTTT CARGQTNTEAFF TRBV2 TRBD1 NA TRBJ1-1
TGTGCCAGCAGCCCAGGCGGGGTGAGCACAGATACGCAGTATTTT CASSPGGVSTDTQYF TRBV7-6 NA NA TRBJ2-3
TGTGCCAGCAGTCCGACAATCAGGGGAGAGACCCAGTACTTC CASSPTIRGETQYF TRBV28 NA once TRBJ2-5
TGTGCCAGCAGCGTAGACCGACAGCTCAATGAAAAACTGTTTTTT CASSVDRQLNEKLFF TRBV9 NA NA TRBJ1-4
TGTGCCAGCAGCTTATCAGGGAGGCAAGAGACCCAGTACTTC CASSLSGRQETQYF TRBV7-2 NA once TRBJ2-5
TGTGCCAGCAGCCAAAGGCTAGCGGGGCCCGGGACCCAGTACTTC CASSQRLAGPGTQYF TRBV4-2 TRBD2 NA TRBJ2-5
TGTGCCAGCAGCTTAGTCTTTGGGGCTAGCGGAAGCTCCTACAATGAGCAGTTCTTC CASSLVFGASGSSYNEQFF TRBV7-9 TRBD2 NA TRBJ2-1
TGTGCCACCAGTGATCCCAACCAAGAGACCCAGTACTTC CATSDPNQETQYF TRBV24-1 NA NA TRBJ2-5
TGTGCCAGTAGTGCGACTAGCGGGGTATACGAGCAGTACTTC CASSATSGVYEQYF TRBV19 TRBD2 NA TRBJ2-7
TGTGCCAGCAGTGAATGGGAGGGTGCCTACGAGCAGTACTTC CASSEWEGAYEQYF TRBV2 TRBD2 NA TRBJ2-7
TGTGCCAGCAGTTACTCGAGGGACAGGTACAATGAGCAGTTCTTC CASSYSRDRYNEQFF TRBV6-5 TRBD1 NA TRBJ2-1
TGTGCCAGCAGCTTAGATGACAGCTACTCCTACGAGCAGTACTTC CASSLDDSYSYEQYF TRBV7-2 NA few TRBJ2-7
TGCGCCAGCAGCTTGGTGTCAGTTAACACCGGGGAGCTGTTTTTT CASSLVSVNTGELFF TRBV5-1 NA NA TRBJ2-2
TGCGCCAGCAGCCAAGGGACTAGCGGGAGTTTAGGAGAGACCCAGTACTTC CASSQGTSGSLGETQYF TRBV5-1 TRBD2 NA TRBJ2-5
TGTGCCACCCACTTGGGGAGGACAAACTCTGGAAACACCATATATTTT CATHLGRTNSGNTIYF TRBV28 NA NA TRBJ1-3
TGTGCCAGCAGCCTAGCGGGAAGGGATGAGCAGTTCTTC CASSLAGRDEQFF TRBV6-5 TRBD2 NA TRBJ2-1
TGTGCCAGTAGTATAGAGTGGGCAGGACTCAGCAATCAGCCCCAGCATTTT CASSIEWAGLSNQPQHF TRBV19 NA NA TRBJ1-5
TGTGCCAGTAGTATATCGCGGACTAATGGGGAGACCCAGTACTTC CASSISRTNGETQYF TRBV19 NA NA TRBJ2-5
TGTGCCAGCTCCCAAATGGTTGGGGCAGCGTCTGGTGAGCAGTACTTC CASSQMVGAASGEQYF TRBV18 NA NA TRBJ2-7
TGTGCCACCAGTGATTCGGGACTAGCGGATAGCACAGATACGCAGTATTTT CATSDSGLADSTDTQYF TRBV24-1 TRBD2 once TRBJ2-3
TGCAGTACACACAGGGGGTATGGCTACACCTTC CSTHRGYGYTF TRBV20-1 TRBD1 NA TRBJ1-2
TGTGCCAGCAGTCAAGACTACACTGAAGCTTTCTTT CASSQDYTEAFF TRBV28 NA NA TRBJ1-1
TGTGCCAGCAGCCTAACTAGCGGGAATGAGCAGTTCTTC CASSLTSGNEQFF TRBV5-6 TRBD2 NA TRBJ2-1
TGTGCCAGCTCAAAGGACAGGGAGAATTCACCCCTCCACTTT CASSKDRENSPLHF TRBV18 TRBD1 many TRBJ1-6
TGTGCCAGCAGTTACTCGTACTTATCTTACAATGAGCAGTTCTTC CASSYSYLSYNEQFF TRBV6-5 NA NA TRBJ2-1
TGTGCCAGCAGACCGGGACAGGGCTCCTACGAGCAGTACTTC CASRPGQGSYEQYF TRBV6-5 TRBD1 NA TRBJ2-7
TGTGCCAGCTCACCACCCAAGAGTGAGACCCAGTACTTC CASSPPKSETQYF TRBV18 NA NA TRBJ2-5
TGTGCCAGCAGTCCCGGACAGGGGGCCCCCCAAGAGACCCAGTACTTC CASSPGQGAPQETQYF TRBV27 TRBD1 NA TRBJ2-5
TGTGCCAGCAGCTTAGTAGCGGCTGGTTTCAATGAGCAGTTCTTC CASSLVAAGFNEQFF TRBV11-2 NA NA TRBJ2-1
TGTGCCAGTAGTATAGTGGGGACAGGCCCCTCCTACGAGCAGTACTTC CASSIVGTGPSYEQYF TRBV19 TRBD1 few TRBJ2-7
TGTGCCAGCAGCTTGGGGACTAGCGGCTCCTACAATGAGCAGTTCTTC CASSLGTSGSYNEQFF TRBV7-9 TRBD2 NA TRBJ2-1
TGCGCCAGCAGTGCATCCAGGGGGCTAGGAGAGCAGTACTTC CASSASRGLGEQYF TRBV10-1 TRBD1 NA TRBJ2-7
TGTGCCACCAGTGATTTTAGGGAACTAGCGGGAGACCACAATGAGCAGTTCTTC CATSDFRELAGDHNEQFF TRBV24-1 TRBD2 NA TRBJ2-1
TGTGCCAGCAGCAAAAGAGGAGGGGCCAGCTACGAGCAGTACTTC CASSKRGGASYEQYF TRBV21-1 NA NA TRBJ2-7
TGTGCCACCAACGGGCGGGACTACAATGAGCAGTTCTTC CATNGRDYNEQFF TRBV24-1 NA NA TRBJ2-1
TGCGCCAGCAGCTTGGGTGGTAGCGGGGCCTTCTACGAGCAGTACTTC CASSLGGSGAFYEQYF TRBV5-1 TRBD2 NA TRBJ2-7
TGTGCCAGCTCACCTCTCGGGAGAGACCAAGAGACCCAGTACTTC CASSPLGRDQETQYF TRBV18 NA NA TRBJ2-5
TGTGCCAGCTCACCTGACTATATCTCCTACGAGCAGTACTTC CASSPDYISYEQYF TRBV18 NA NA TRBJ2-7
TGCGCCAGCAGCTTTCAGGGGGCGACCAAAAACATTCAGTACTTC CASSFQGATKNIQYF TRBV5-1 TRBD1 NA TRBJ2-4
TGTGCCACCTCTAAAGCGGGAGGGCCGAGGGAGCAGTTCTTC CATSKAGGPREQFF TRBV27 TRBD2 NA TRBJ2-1
TGTGCCACCAGCAGCGGGACAGGCGGCGGCAATCAGCCCCAGCATTTT CATSSGTGGGNQPQHF TRBV15 TRBD1 NA TRBJ1-5
TGCGCCAGCAGCAGGGGACAGACCACAGATACGCAGTATTTT CASSRGQTTDTQYF TRBV5-1 TRBD1 NA TRBJ2-3
TGTGCCAGCAGCTTGGCGGGAAGACAGGGGAATGAGCAGTTCTTC CASSLAGRQGNEQFF TRBV5-4 TRBD1 NA TRBJ2-1
TGTGCCAGCAGCACTCTCAATCAGCCCCAGCATTTT CASSTLNQPQHF TRBV7-2 NA NA TRBJ1-5